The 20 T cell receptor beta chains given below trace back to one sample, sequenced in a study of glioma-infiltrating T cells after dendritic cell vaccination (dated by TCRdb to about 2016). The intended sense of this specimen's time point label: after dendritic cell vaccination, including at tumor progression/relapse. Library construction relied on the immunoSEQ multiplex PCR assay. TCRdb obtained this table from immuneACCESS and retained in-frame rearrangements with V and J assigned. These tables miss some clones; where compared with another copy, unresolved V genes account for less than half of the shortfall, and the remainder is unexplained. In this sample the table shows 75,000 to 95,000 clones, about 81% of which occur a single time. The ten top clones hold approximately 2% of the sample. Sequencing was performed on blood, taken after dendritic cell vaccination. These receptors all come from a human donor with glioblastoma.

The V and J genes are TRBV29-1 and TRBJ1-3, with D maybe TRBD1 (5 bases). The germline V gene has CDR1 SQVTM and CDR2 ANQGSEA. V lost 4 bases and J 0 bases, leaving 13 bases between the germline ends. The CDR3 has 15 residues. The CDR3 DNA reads TGCAGCGTTGTATACGGACACCTCTCTGGAAACACCATATATTTT. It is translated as CSVVYGHLSGNTIYF.

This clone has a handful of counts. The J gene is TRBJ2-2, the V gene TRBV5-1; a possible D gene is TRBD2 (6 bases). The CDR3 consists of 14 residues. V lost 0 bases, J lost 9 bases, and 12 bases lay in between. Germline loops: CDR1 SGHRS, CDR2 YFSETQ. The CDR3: CASSLVAGTRELFF. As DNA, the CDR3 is TGCGCCAGCAGCTTGGTCGCGGGAACCCGGGAGCTGTTTTTT.

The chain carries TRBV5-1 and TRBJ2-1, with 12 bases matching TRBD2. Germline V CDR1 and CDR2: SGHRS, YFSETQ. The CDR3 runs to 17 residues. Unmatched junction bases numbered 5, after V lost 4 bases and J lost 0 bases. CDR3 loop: CASSRSTSGGSYNEQFF. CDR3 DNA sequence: TGCGCCAGCAGCAGGTCGACTAGCGGGGGCTCCTACAATGAGCAGTTCTTC.

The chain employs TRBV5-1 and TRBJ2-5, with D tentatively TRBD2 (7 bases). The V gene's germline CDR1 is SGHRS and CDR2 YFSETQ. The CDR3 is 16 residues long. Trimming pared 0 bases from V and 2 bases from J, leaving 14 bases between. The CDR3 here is CASSLEWRGGQETQYF. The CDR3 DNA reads TGCGCCAGCAGCTTGGAATGGAGGGGGGGTCAAGAGACCCAGTACTTC.

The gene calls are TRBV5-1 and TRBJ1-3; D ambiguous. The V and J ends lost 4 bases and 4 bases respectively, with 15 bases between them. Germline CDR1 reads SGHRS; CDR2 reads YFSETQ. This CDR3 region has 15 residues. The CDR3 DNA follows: TGCGCCAGCAGCCTGGGCACGGCGGGAGGAAACACCATATATTTT. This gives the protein CASSLGTAGGNTIYF.

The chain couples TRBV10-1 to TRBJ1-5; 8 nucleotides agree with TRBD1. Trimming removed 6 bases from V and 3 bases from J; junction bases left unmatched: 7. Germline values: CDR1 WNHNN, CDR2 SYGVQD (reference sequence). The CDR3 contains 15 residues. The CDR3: CASRTQGGYNQPQHF. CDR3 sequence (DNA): TGCGCCAGCAGAACACAGGGGGGATACAATCAGCCCCAGCATTTT.

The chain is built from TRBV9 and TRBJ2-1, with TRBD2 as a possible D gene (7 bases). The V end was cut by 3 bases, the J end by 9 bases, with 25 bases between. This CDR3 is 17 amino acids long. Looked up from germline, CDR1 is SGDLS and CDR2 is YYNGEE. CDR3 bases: TGTGCCAGCAGCGCCAAGGGGGGAGGGCTTAAAGGTACTGAGCAGTTCTTC. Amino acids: CASSAKGGGLKGTEQFF.

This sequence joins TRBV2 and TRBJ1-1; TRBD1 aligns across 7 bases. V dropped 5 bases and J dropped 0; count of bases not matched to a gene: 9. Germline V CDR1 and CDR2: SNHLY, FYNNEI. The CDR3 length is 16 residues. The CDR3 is CASSTGQVGMNTEAFF. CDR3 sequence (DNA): TGTGCCAGCAGTACCGGACAGGTCGGGATGAACACTGAAGCTTTCTTT.

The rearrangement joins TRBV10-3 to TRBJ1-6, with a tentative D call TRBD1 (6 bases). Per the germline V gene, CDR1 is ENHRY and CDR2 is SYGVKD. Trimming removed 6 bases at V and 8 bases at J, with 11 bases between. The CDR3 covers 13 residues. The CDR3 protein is CAIRGATDSPLHF. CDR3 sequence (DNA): TGTGCCATCAGGGGGGCGACTGATTCACCCCTCCACTTT.

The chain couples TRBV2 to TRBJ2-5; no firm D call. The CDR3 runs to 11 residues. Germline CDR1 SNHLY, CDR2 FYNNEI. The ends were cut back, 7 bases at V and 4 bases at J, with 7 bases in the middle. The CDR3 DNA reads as TGTGCCAGCACCGTGAGAGAGACCCAGTACTTC. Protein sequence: CASTVRETQYF.

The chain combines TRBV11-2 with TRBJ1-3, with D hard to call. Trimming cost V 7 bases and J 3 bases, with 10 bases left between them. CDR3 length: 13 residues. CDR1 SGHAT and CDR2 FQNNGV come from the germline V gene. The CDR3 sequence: CASTLRYGNTIYF. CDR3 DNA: TGTGCCAGCACCCTTCGGTATGGAAACACCATATATTTT.

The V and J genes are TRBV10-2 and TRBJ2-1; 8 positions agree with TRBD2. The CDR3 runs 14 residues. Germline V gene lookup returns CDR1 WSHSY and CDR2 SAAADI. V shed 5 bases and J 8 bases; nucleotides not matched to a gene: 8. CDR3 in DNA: TGCGCCAGCAGTCTAGCGGGCCCTCCCGATGAGCAGTTCTTC. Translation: CASSLAGPPDEQFF.

CDR3 amino acids: CSVEARNTEAFF. The CDR3, as DNA: TGCAGCGTTGAAGCCCGGAACACTGAAGCTTTCTTT. J is TRBJ1-1 and V is TRBV29-1; no definite D call. The CDR3 has 12 residues. Germline lookup yields CDR1 SQVTM and CDR2 ANQGSEA. V lost 1 base and J 1 base, leaving 4 bases between the germline ends.

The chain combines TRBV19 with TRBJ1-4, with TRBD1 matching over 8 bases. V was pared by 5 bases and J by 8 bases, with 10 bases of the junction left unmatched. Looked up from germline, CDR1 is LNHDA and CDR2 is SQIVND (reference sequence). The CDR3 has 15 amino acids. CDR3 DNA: TGTGCCAGTAGTTCCCAGGGGGCGCGCGTCGAAAAACTGTTTTTT. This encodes CASSSQGARVEKLFF.

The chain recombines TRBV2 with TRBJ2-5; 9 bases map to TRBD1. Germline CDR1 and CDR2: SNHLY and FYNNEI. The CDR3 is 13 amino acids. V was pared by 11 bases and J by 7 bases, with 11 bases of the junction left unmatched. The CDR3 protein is CAGSRSDRGTQYF. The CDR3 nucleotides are TGTGCCGGATCGCGGTCGGACAGGGGGACCCAGTACTTC.

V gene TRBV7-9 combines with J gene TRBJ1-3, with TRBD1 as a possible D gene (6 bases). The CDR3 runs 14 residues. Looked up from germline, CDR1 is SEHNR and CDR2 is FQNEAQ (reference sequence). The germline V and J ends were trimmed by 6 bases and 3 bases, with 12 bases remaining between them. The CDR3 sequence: CASSPQGLGNTIYF. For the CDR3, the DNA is TGTGCCAGCAGTCCTCAGGGGCTTGGAAACACCATATATTTT. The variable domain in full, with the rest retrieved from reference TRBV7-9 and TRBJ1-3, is DTGVSQNPRHKITKRGQNVTFRCDPISEHNRLYWYRQTLGQGPEFLTYFQNEAQLEKSRLLSDRFSAERPKGSFSTLEIQRTEQGDSAMYLCASSPQGLGNTIYFGEGSWLTVV.

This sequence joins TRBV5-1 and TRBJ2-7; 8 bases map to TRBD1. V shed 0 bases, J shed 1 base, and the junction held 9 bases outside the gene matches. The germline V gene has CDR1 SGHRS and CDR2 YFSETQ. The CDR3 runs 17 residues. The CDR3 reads CASSLAPRQGMSYEQYF. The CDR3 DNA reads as TGCGCCAGCAGCTTGGCGCCTCGACAGGGGATGTCCTACGAGCAGTACTTC.

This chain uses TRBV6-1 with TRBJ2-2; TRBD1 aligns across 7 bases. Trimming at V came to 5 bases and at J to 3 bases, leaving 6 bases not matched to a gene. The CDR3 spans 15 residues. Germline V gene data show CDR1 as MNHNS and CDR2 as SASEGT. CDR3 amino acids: CASSPVDRDTGELFF. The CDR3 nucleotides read TGTGCCAGCAGTCCGGTTGACAGGGACACCGGGGAGCTGTTTTTT.

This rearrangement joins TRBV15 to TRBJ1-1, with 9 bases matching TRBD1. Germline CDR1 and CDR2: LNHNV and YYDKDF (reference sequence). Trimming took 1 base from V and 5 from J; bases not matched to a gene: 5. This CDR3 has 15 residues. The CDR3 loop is CATSRGGTGTTEAFF. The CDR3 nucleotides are TGTGCCACCAGCAGAGGGGGGACAGGGACGACTGAAGCTTTCTTT.

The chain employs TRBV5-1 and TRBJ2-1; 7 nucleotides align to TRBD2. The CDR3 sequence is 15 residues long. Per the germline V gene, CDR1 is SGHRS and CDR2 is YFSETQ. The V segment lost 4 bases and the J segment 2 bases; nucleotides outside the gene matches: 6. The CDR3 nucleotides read TGCGCCAGCAGCGTCGGGGGGATCACCTACAATGAGCAGTTCTTC. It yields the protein CASSVGGITYNEQFF. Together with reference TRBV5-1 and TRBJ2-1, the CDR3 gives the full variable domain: KAGVTQTPRYLIKTRGQQVTLSCSPISGHRSVSWYQQTPGQGLQFLFEYFSETQRNKGNFPGRFSGRQFSNSRSEMNVSTLELGDSALYLCASSVGGITYNEQFFGPGTRLTVL.